These 21 T cell receptor beta chains were sequenced from one sample in a study of post-analysis software for immune sequencing data. Tagging with unique molecular identifiers was a feature of the TCR beta cDNA libraries. TCRdb processed the PCR reads anew with MiXCR; each CDR3 protein has one entry. The table lists under 200,000 distinct CDR3 sequences, about 37% of them singletons. Source: blood, taken after autologous hematopoietic stem cell transplantation. The receptors originated from a girl aged 5-17 years with multiple sclerosis.

This clonotype is labeled as medium-sized. This rearrangement joins TRBV16 to TRBJ1-2; D call uncertain. The CDR3 loop spans 12 amino acids. V was cut by 2 bases and J by 4 bases, with 5 bases left in between. In germline, CDR1 is KGHSY, CDR2 FQNENV. The CDR3 here is CASSQGIYGYTF. CDR3 nucleotides: TGTGCCAGCAGCCAAGGCATCTATGGCTACACCTTC.

The chain combines TRBV21-1 with TRBJ2-4; TRBD1 is the table's D call and was not checked against the DNA. The closer fit of TRBJ2-7 to the DNA end suggests the J call may be wrong. TRBV21-1 is labeled a pseudogene. The CDR3 sequence is 13 residues long. CDR3 sequence: CASRGTGHYEQYF. In DNA form, the CDR3 reads TGTGCCAGCAGGGGGACAGGGCACTACGAGCAGTACTTC.

This clonotype was seen only a few times. The V gene is TRBV7-6, the J gene TRBJ2-3; 10 nucleotides line up with TRBD2. CDR1 is SGHVS, CDR2 FNYEAQ, per germline. With 3 bases clipped from V and 2 bases from J, the junction kept 2 bases outside the gene matches. The CDR3 is 15 amino acids. The CDR3 DNA follows: TGTGCCAGCAGCTTCGGGACTAGCGACACAGATACGCAGTATTTT. It translates to CASSFGTSDTDTQYF.

The chain carries TRBV18 and TRBJ2-7, with D possibly matching TRBD1 (6 bases). The germline gives CDR1 KGHSH, CDR2 LQKENI. The CDR3 runs to 13 residues. V was shortened by 4 bases and J by 1 base, with 8 bases between the two germline ends. This CDR3 is CASSRDKSYEQYF. DNA for the CDR3: TGTGCCAGCTCACGGGACAAATCCTACGAGCAGTACTTC.

The CDR3 reads CASSVGLAGVYEQYF. Here the CDR3 DNA reads TGTGCCAGCAGCGTAGGACTAGCGGGAGTCTACGAGCAGTACTTC. The chain uses TRBV9 and TRBJ2-7, with TRBD2 matching 12 bases. The CDR3 contains 15 residues. With 0 bases clipped from V and 3 bases from J, the junction kept 1 base outside the gene matches. The germline CDR1 and CDR2 sequences are SGDLS and YYNGEE. The full variable domain, with the rest looked up from reference TRBV9 and TRBJ2-7, is DSGVTQTPKHLITATGQRVTLRCSPRSGDLSVYWYQQSLDQGLQFLIQYYNGEERAKGNILERFSAQQFPDLHSELNLSSLELGDSALYFCASSVGLAGVYEQYFGPGTRLTVT.

The chain uses TRBV3-1 and TRBJ2-5; the match to TRBD2 covers 10 bases. Per germline, CDR1 LGHDT and CDR2 YNNKEL (reference sequence). The CDR3 contains 16 residues. V lost 4 bases and J lost 5; bases outside the gene matches: 10. The CDR3 bases are TGTGCCAGCAGCCCCCGAGCGGGAGGGCCCGTTGAGACCCAGTACTTC. Its translation: CASSPRAGGPVETQYF.

This clonotype was seen a few times. This chain connects TRBV28 to TRBJ2-1; tentative D call: TRBD1 (5 bases). Between the trimmed V and J ends, which lost 2 bases and 2 bases, there was a span of 10 bases. Germline CDR1 MDHEN, CDR2 SYDVKM. The CDR3 is 15 residues long. The CDR3 nucleotides read TGTGCCAGCAGTTTAGGGGCAGGGACCTACAATGAGCAGTTCTTC. It is translated as CASSLGAGTYNEQFF.

Comments on this clonotype: The conserved final phenylalanine or tryptophan is absent from the CDR3, which likely points to a read error. This chain links TRBV7-2 with TRBJ1-1; TRBD1 is a possible D gene (5 bases). CDR3 length: 14 amino acids. CDR1 and CDR2 from the germline V gene are SGHTA and FQGNSA. V lost 5 bases, J lost 2 bases, and 12 bases lay in between. CDR3: CASSTSTANTEAFL. CDR3 DNA sequence: TGTGCCAGCAGCACTTCGACAGCCAACACTGAAGCTTTCCTT.

This chain links TRBV29-1 with TRBJ2-1, with 9 bases that match TRBD2. Germline values: CDR1 SQVTM, CDR2 ANQGSEA. The trim removed 8 bases at V and 3 bases at J, leaving 5 bases unmatched. The CDR3 has 13 residues. The CDR3 here is CSLWTSDYNEQFF. CDR3 in DNA: TGCAGCCTATGGACTAGCGACTACAATGAGCAGTTCTTC.

This clonotype appeared a few times. The chain joins TRBV12-3 or TRBV12-4 to TRBJ2-5; the D gene could be TRBD1 or TRBD2 (6 bases each). Trimming removed 8 bases from V and 3 bases from J, with 13 bases in between. This CDR3 has 13 residues. In DNA, the CDR3 is TGTGCCAGCTTAGGGGGGTTTGAAGAGACCCAGTACTTC. Encoded protein: CASLGGFEETQYF.

This clonotype appeared a single time. Given the absence of the conserved phenylalanine or tryptophan at the CDR3 end, a read error is likely. The chain joins TRBV20-1 to TRBJ2-3; D tentatively fits TRBD1 or TRBD2 (5 bases each). Trimming took off 1 base at V and 5 bases at J, with 19 bases between the two ends. Germline CDR1 and CDR2: DFQATT and SNEGSKA (reference sequence). The CDR3 totals 16 residues. The CDR3 reads CSARAGTSMNQDTQYI. The CDR3 DNA follows: TGCAGTGCTAGAGCAGGGACGTCGATGAATCAAGATACGCAGTATATT.

The chain employs TRBV20-1 and TRBJ2-5, with 7 nucleotides matching TRBD2. The end of the DNA aligns better with TRBJ2-7, so the J call may be wrong. Germline V lookup: CDR1 DFQATT, CDR2 SNEGSKA (reference sequence). The length of the CDR3 is 14 residues. The CDR3 nucleotides read TGCAGTGCTAGATCTCCTAGCGGCACCTACGAGCAGTACTTC. Translated, it gives CSARSPSGTYEQYF.

The CDR3, as DNA: TGTGCCAGCAGTTACGGGGGCCCTAGCACAGATACGCAGTATTTT. Protein: CASSYGGPSTDTQYF. The chain carries TRBV6-5 and TRBJ2-3; perhaps TRBD1 as D (6 bases). Germline assignment: CDR1 MNHEY and CDR2 SVGAGI. The V and J ends lost 2 bases and 0 bases respectively, with 9 bases between them. The CDR3 extends over 15 amino acids.

Only a few counts were recorded for this clonotype. The V and J genes are TRBV11-2 and TRBJ2-3; either TRBD1 or TRBD2 may supply D (5 bases each). V gave up 4 bases and J gave up 9 bases, with 17 bases separating them. Per germline, CDR1 SGHAT and CDR2 FQNNGV. The CDR3 contains 14 residues. CDR3: CASSSGTGTETQYF. The DNA of the CDR3 is TGTGCCAGCAGCTCGGGTACGGGGACCGAAACGCAGTATTTT. The entire variable domain, with the rest obtained from reference TRBV11-2 and TRBJ2-3, is as follows: EAGVAQSPRYKIIEKRQSVAFWCNPISGHATLYWYQQILGQGPKLLIQFQNNGVVDDSQLPKDRFSAERLKGVDSTLKIQPAKLEDSAVYLCASSSGTGTETQYFGPGTRLTVL.

This clonotype was detected a few times. The chain joins TRBV24-1 to TRBJ2-1; a possible D gene is TRBD1 (6 bases). The V end lost 3 bases, the J end lost 13 bases, and 12 bases lay between the germline ends. This CDR3 comprises 12 residues. Germline assignment: CDR1 KGHDR and CDR2 SFDVKD. For the CDR3, the DNA is TGTGCCACCAGTGATCAACCGGACAGTCAGTTCTTC. It codes for CATSDQPDSQFF.

The J gene is TRBJ2-5, the V gene TRBV6-1, with 10 bases fitting TRBD2. The germline gives CDR1 MNHNS, CDR2 SASEGT. CDR3 size: 15 residues. J was trimmed by 5 bases and V by 2 bases; bases with no gene match: 5. The CDR3 region is CASSERAGGPETQYF. In DNA form, the CDR3 reads TGTGCCAGCAGTGAACGAGCGGGAGGGCCGGAGACCCAGTACTTC.

The genes are TRBV20-1 and TRBJ2-1, with D possibly called TRBD1 or TRBD2 (5 bases each). Trimming stripped 8 bases from V and 5 bases from J, with 19 bases between. CDR1 and CDR2 from the germline V gene are DFQATT and SNEGSKA (reference sequence). The CDR3 is made up of 14 amino acids. For the CDR3, the DNA is TGCAGTACCCATCCGGGACCATCCGACAATGAGCAGTTCTTC. Its protein is CSTHPGPSDNEQFF.

The genes are TRBV20-1 and TRBJ2-5; D is possibly TRBD2 (5 bases). The last part of the DNA fits TRBJ2-7 better; the J call may be wrong. Germline CDR1 and CDR2: DFQATT and SNEGSKA (reference sequence). The CDR3 extends over 15 amino acids. For the CDR3, the DNA is TGCAGTGCTAGAGATTTTCGGCTAGCTGGGGACGAGCAGTACTTC. This translates into CSARDFRLAGDEQYF.

This clonotype was picked up a small number of times. CDR3 bases: TGTGCCAGCTCACCAGAAGAGACCCAGTACTTC. The encoded protein is CASSPEETQYF. The chain has TRBV18 and TRBJ2-5; no clear D gene. The CDR3 runs 11 residues. Germline CDR1 reads KGHSH; CDR2 reads LQKENI. V was shortened by 2 bases and J by 3 bases, with 1 base between the two germline ends. Drawing the rest from reference TRBV18 and TRBJ2-5, the complete variable domain is NAGVMQNPRHLVRRRGQEARLRCSPMKGHSHVYWYRQLPEEGLKFMVYLQKENIIDESGMPKERFSAEFPKEGPSILRIQQVVRGDSAAYFCASSPEETQYFGPGTRLLVL.

This sequence joins TRBV10-3 and TRBJ2-1; 7 bases align to TRBD2. The junction had 7 bases not matched to a gene; V was cut back by 4 bases and J by 7 bases. Germline V gene lookup returns CDR1 ENHRY and CDR2 SYGVKD. The CDR3 is 14 amino acids. The CDR3 sequence is CAISGRGEVNEQFF. CDR3 nucleotides: TGTGCCATCAGTGGCCGGGGGGAAGTAAATGAGCAGTTCTTC.

The sample holds a few counts of this clonotype. This chain links TRBV20-1 with TRBJ2-3, with 8 bases identical to TRBD2. The CDR3 is 15 amino acids. The germline CDR1 and CDR2 sequences are DFQATT and SNEGSKA (reference sequence). J was trimmed by 0 bases and V by 3 bases; bases with no gene match: 5. In DNA, the CDR3 is TGCAGTGCTAGCAAACTAGCGGAGAGCACAGATACGCAGTATTTT. It yields the protein CSASKLAESTDTQYF.